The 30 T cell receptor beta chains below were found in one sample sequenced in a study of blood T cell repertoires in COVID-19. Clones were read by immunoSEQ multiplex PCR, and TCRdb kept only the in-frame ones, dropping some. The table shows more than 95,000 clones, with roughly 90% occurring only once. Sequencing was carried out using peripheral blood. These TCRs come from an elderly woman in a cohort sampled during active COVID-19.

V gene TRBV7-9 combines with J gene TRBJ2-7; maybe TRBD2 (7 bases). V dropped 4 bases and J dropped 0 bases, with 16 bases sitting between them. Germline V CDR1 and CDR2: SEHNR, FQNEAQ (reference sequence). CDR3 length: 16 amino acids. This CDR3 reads CASSSPRGAPSYEQYF. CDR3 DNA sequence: TGTGCCAGCAGCTCCCCCCGGGGGGCTCCCTCCTACGAGCAGTACTTC.

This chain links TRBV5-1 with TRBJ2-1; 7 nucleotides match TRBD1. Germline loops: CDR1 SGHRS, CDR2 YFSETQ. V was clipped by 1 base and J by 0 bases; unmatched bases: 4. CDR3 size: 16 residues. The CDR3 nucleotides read TGCGCCAGCAGCTTGACAGGGGATAGCTCCTACAATGAGCAGTTCTTC. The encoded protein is CASSLTGDSSYNEQFF.

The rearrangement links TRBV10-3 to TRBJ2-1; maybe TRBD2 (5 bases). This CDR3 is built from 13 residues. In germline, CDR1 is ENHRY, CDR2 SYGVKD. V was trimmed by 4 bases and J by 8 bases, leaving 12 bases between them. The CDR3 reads CAISAVKEDEQFF. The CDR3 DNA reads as TGTGCCATCAGTGCTGTTAAGGAGGATGAGCAGTTCTTC.

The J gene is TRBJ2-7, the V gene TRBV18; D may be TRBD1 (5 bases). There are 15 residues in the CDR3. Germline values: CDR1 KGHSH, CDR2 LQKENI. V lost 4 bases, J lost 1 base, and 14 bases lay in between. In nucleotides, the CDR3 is TGTGCCAGCTCACGAACAGGTTCCCCGTCCTACGAGCAGTACTTC. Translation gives CASSRTGSPSYEQYF.

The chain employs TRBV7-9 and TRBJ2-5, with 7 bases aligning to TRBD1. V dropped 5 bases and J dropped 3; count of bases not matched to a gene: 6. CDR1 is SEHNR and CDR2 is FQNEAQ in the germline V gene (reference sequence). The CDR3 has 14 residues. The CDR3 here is CASSKGQHEETQYF. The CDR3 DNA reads TGTGCCAGCAGCAAGGGACAGCACGAAGAGACCCAGTACTTC.

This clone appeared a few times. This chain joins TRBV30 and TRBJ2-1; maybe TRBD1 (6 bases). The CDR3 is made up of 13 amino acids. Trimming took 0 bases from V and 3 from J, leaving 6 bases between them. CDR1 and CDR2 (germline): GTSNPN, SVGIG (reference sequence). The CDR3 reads CAWSVGGYNEQFF. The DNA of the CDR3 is TGTGCCTGGAGTGTAGGGGGCTACAATGAGCAGTTCTTC.

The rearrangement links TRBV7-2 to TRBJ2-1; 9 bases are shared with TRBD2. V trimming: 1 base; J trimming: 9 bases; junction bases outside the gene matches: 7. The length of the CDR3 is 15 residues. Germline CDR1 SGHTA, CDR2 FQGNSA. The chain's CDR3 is CASSLVGLATPEQFF. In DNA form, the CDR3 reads TGTGCCAGCAGCTTAGTAGGACTAGCGACACCTGAGCAGTTCTTC.

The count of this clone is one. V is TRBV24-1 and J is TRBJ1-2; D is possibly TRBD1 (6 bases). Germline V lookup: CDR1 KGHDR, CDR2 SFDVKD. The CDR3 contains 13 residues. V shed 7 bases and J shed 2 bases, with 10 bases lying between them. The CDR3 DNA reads TGTGCCACCAGCCCGGGGGGCAACTATGGCTACACCTTC. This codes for CATSPGGNYGYTF.

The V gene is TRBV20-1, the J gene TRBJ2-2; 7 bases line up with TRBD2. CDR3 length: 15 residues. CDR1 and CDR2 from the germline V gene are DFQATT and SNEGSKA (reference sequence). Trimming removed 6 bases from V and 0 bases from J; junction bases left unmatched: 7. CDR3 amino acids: CSASSGLANTGELFF. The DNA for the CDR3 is TGCAGTGCGAGTAGCGGGCTCGCGAACACCGGGGAGCTGTTTTTT.

CDR3 nucleotides: TGTGCCACCAGCAGGGGCCCGGTTCCGTCTGAAAAACTGTTTTTT. It yields the protein CATSRGPVPSEKLFF. This chain uses TRBV15 with TRBJ1-4, with D uncertain. Per germline, CDR1 LNHNV and CDR2 YYDKDF (reference sequence). This CDR3 spans 15 amino acids. The germline V and J ends were trimmed by 3 bases and 7 bases, with 15 bases remaining between them.

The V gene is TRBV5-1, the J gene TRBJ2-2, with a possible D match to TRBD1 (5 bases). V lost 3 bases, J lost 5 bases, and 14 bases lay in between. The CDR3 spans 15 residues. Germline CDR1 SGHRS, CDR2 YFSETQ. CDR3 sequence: CASSSSGLETGELFF. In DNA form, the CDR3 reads TGCGCCAGCAGCTCATCAGGGTTGGAAACCGGGGAGCTGTTTTTT.

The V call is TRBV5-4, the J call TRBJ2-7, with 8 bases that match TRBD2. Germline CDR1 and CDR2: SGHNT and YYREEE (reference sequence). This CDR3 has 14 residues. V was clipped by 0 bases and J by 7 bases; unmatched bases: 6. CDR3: CASSLDQREWEQYF. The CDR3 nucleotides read TGTGCCAGCAGCTTGGATCAGCGGGAGTGGGAGCAGTACTTC.

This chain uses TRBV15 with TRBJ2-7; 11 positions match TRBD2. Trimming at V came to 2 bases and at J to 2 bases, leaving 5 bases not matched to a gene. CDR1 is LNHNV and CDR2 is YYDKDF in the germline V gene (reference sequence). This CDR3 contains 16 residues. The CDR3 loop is CATSRTGTSGTYEQYF. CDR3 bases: TGTGCCACCAGCAGAACCGGGACTAGCGGAACCTACGAGCAGTACTTC.

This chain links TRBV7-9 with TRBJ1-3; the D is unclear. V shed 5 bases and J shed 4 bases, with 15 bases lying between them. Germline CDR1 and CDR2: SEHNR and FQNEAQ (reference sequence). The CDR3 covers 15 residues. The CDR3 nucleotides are TGTGCCAGCAGCCCTAGGGAGGGAGTCGGAAACACCATATATTTT. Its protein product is CASSPREGVGNTIYF.

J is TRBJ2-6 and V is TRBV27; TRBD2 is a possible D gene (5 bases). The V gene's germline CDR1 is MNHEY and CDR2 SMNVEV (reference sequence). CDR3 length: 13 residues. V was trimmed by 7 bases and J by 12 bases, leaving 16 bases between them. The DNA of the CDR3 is TGTGCCAGCACCTCCGCCGAAGGGAGCGTCCTGACTTTC. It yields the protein CASTSAEGSVLTF.

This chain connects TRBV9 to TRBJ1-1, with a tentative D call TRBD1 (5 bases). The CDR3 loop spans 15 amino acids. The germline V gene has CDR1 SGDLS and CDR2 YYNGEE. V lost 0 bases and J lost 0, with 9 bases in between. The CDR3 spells CASSVEGSLNTEAFF. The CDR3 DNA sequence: TGTGCCAGCAGCGTAGAGGGGTCACTGAACACTGAAGCTTTCTTT.

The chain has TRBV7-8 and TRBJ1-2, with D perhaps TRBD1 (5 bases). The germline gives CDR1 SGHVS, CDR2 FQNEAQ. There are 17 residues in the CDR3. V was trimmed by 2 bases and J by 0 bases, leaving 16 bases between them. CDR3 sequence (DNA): TGTGCCAGCAGCTTAAAGGTATGGGGGGAACCTAACTATGGCTACACCTTC. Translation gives CASSLKVWGEPNYGYTF.

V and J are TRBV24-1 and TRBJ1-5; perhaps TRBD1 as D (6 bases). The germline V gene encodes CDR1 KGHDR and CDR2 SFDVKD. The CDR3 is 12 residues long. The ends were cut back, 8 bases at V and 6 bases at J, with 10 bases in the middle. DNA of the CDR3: TGTGCCACCAAGGGGGTAGGTCAGCCCCAGCATTTT. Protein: CATKGVGQPQHF.

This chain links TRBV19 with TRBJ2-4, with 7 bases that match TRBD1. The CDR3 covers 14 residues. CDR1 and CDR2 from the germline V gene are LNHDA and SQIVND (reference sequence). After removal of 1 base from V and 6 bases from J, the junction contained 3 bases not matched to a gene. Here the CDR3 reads CASSIGGQANIQYF. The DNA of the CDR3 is TGTGCCAGTAGTATAGGAGGACAGGCAAACATTCAGTACTTC.

CDR3 coding DNA: TGCGCCAGCAGCTTGTGGGGAGATAGAAACAATGAGCAGTTCTTC. Encoded protein: CASSLWGDRNNEQFF. This sequence joins TRBV5-1 and TRBJ2-1; a weak D match, TRBD2 (5 bases). From germline, CDR1 is SGHRS and CDR2 YFSETQ. The CDR3 spans 15 residues. Trimming removed 1 base at V and 5 bases at J, with 13 bases between.

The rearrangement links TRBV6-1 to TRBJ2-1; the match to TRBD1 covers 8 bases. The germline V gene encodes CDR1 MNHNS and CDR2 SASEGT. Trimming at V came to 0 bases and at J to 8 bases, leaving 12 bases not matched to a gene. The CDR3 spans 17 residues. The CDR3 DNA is TGTGCCAGCAGTGAAGCCCGGCAGGGGGCGCGGACGGATGAGCAGTTCTTC. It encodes CASSEARQGARTDEQFF.

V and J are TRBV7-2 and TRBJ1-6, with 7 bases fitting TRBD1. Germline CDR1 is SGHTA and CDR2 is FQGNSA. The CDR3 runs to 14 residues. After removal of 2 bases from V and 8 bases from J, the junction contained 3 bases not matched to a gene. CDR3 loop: CASSLRTGDSPLHF. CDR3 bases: TGTGCCAGCAGCTTACGAACAGGGGATTCACCCCTCCACTTT.

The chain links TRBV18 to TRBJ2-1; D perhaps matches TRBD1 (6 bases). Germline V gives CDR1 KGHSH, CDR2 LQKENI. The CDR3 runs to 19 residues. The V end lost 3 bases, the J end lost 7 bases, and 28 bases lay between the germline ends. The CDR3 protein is CASSPRGTASIQGRNEQFF. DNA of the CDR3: TGTGCCAGCTCACCGAGGGGGACCGCTTCGATTCAGGGTAGAAATGAGCAGTTCTTC. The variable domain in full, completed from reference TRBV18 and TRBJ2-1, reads NAGVMQNPRHLVRRRGQEARLRCSPMKGHSHVYWYRQLPEEGLKFMVYLQKENIIDESGMPKERFSAEFPKEGPSILRIQQVVRGDSAAYFCASSPRGTASIQGRNEQFFGPGTRLTVL.

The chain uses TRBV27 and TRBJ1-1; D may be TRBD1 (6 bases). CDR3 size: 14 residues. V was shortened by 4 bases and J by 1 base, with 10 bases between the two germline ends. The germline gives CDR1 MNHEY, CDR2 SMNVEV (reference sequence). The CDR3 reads CASSWGLENTEAFF. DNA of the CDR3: TGTGCCAGCAGTTGGGGGCTTGAGAACACTGAAGCTTTCTTT.

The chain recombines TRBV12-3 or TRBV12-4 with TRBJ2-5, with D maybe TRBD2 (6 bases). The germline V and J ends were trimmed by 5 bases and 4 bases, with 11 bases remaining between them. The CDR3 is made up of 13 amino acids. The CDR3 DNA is TGTGCCAGCAGTGGAAGGAGGGGAGAGACCCAGTACTTC. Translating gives CASSGRRGETQYF.

CDR3 sequence: CASSKDRLNEQFF. Written as DNA, the CDR3 is TGTGCCAGCAGTAAGGACAGGTTAAATGAGCAGTTCTTC. The chain uses TRBV25-1 and TRBJ2-1, with TRBD1 identical over 7 bases. CDR1 and CDR2 (germline): MGHDK, SYGVNS. This CDR3 region has 13 residues. The V gene end was trimmed by 5 bases and the J gene end by 7 bases; junction bases not matched to a gene: 5. The complete variable domain, with remaining parts taken from reference TRBV25-1 and TRBJ2-1, reads EADIYQTPRYLVIGTGKKITLECSQTMGHDKMYWYQQDPGMELHLIHYSYGVNSTEKGDLSSESTVSRIRTEHFPLTLESARPSHTSQYLCASSKDRLNEQFFGPGTRLTVL.

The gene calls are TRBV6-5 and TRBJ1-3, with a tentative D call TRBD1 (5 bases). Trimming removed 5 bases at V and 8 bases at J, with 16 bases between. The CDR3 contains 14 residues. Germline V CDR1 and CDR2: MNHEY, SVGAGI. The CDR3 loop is CASSTGSNWDTIYF. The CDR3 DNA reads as TGTGCCAGCAGTACAGGTTCCAATTGGGACACCATATATTTT.

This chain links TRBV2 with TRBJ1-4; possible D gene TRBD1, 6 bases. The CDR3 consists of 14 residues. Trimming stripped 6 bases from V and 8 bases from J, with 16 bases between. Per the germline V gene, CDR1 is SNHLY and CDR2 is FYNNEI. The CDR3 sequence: CASSESYRDEKLFF. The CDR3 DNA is TGTGCCAGCAGCGAAAGTTACAGGGACGAAAAACTGTTTTTT.

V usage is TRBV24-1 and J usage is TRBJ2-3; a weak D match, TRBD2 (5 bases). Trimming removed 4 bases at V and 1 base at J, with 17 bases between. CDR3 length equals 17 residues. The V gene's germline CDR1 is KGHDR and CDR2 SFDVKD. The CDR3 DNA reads TGTGCCACCAGTGACGGAGGACTTACGTTTGGCACAGATACGCAGTATTTT. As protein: CATSDGGLTFGTDTQYF.

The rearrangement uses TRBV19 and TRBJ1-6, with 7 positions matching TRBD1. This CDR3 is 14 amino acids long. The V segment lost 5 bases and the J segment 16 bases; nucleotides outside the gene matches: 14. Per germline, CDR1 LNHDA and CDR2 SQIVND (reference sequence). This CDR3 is CASSVPAETGRLHF. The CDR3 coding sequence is TGTGCCAGTAGTGTACCGGCCGAGACAGGGAGACTCCACTTT.